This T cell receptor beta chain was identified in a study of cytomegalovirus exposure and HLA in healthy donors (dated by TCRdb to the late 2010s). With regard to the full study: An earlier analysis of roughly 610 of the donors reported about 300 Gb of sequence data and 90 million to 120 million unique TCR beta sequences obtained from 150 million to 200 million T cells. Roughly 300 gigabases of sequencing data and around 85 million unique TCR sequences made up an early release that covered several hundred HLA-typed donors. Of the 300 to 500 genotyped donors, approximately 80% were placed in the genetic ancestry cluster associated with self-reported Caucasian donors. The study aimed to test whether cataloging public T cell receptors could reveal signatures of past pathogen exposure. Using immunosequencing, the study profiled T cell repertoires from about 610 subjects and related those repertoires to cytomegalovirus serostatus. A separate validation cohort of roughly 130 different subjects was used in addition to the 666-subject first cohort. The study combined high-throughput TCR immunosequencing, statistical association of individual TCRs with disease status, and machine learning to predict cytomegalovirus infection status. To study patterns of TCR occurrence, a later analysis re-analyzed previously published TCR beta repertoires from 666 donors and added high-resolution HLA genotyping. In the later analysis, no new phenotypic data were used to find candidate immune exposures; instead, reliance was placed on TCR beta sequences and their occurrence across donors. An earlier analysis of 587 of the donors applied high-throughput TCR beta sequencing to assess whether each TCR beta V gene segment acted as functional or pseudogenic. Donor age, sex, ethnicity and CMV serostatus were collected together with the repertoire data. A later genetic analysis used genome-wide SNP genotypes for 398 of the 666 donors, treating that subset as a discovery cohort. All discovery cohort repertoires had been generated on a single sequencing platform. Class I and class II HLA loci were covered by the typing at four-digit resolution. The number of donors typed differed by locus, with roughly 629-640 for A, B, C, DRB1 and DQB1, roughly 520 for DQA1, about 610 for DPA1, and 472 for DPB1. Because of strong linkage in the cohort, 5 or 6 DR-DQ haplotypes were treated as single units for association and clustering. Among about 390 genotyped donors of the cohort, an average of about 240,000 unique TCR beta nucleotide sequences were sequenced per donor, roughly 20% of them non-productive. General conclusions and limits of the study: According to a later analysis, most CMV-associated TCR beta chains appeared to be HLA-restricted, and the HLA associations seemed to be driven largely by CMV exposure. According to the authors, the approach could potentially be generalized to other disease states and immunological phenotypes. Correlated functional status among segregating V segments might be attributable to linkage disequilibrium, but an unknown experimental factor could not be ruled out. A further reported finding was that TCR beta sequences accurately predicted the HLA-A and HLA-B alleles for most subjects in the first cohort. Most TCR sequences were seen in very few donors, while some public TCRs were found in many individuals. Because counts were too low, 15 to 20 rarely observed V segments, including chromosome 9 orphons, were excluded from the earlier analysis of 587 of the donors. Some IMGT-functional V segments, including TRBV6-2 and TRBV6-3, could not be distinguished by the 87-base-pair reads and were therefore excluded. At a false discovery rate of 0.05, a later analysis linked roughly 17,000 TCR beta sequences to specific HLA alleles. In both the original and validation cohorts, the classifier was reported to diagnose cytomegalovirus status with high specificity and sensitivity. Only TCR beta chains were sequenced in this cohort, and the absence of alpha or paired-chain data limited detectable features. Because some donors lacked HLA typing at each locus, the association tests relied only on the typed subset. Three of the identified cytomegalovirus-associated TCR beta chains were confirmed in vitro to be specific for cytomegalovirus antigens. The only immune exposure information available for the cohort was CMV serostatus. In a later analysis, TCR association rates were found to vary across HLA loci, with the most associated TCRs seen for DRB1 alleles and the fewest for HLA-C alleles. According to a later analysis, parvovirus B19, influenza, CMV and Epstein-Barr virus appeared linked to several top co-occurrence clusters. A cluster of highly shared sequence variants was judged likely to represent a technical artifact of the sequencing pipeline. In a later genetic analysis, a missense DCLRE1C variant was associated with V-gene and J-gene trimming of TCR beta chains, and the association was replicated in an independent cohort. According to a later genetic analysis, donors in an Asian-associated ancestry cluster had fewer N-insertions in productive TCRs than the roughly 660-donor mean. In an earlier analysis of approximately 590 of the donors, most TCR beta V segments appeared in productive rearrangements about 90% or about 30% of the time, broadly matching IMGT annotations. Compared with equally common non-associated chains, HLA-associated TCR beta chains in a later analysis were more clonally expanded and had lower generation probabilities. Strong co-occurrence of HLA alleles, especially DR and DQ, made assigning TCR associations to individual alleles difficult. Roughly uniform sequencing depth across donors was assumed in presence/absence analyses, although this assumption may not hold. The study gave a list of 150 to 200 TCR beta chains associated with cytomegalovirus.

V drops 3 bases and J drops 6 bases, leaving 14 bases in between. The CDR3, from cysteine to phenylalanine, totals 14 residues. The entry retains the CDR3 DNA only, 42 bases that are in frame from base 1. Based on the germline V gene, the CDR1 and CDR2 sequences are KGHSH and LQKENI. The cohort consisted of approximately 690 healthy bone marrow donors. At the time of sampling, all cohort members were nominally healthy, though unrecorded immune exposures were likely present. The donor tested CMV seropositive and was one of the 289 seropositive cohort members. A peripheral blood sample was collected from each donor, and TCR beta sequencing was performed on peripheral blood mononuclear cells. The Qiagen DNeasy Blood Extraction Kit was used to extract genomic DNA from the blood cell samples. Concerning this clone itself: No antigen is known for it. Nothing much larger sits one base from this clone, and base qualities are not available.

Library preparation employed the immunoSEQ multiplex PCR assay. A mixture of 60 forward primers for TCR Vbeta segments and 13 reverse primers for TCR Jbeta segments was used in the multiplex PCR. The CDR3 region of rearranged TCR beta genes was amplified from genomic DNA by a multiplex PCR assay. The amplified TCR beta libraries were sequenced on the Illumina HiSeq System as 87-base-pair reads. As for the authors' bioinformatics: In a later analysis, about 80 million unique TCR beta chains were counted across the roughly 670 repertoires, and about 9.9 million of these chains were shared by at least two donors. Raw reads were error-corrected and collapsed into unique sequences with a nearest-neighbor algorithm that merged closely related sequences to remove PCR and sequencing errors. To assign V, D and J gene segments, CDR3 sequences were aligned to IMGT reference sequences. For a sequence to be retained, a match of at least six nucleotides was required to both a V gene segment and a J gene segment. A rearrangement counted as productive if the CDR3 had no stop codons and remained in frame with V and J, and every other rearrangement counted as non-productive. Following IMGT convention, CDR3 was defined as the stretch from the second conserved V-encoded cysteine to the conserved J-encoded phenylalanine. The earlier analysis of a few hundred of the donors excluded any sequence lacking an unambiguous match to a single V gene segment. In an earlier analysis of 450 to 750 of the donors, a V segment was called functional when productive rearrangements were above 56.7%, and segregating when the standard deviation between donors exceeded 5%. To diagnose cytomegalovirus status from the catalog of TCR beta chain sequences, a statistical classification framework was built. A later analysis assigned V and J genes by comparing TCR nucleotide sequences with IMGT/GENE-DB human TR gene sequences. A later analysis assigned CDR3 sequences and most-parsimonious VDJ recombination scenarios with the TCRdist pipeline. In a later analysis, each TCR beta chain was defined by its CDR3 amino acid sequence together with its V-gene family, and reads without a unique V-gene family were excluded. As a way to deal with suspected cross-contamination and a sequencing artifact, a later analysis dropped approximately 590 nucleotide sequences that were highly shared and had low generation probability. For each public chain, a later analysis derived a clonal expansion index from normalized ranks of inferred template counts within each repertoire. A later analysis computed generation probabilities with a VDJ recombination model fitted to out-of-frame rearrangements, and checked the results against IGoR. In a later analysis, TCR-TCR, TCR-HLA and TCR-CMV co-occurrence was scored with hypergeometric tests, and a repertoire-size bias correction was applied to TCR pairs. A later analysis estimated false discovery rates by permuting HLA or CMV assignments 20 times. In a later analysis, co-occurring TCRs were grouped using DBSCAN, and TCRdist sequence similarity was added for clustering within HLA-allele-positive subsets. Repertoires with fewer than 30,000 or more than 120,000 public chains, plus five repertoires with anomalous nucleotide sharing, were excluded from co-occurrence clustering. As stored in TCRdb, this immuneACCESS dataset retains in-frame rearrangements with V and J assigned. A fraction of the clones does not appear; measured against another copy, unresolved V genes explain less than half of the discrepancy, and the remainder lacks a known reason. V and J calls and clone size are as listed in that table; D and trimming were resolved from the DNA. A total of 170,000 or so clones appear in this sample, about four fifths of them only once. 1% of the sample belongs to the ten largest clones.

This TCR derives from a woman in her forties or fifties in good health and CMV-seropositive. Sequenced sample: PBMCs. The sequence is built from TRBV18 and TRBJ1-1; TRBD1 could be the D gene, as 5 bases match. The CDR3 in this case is CASSPGGKSAEAFF. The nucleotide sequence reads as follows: TGTGCCAGCTCACCGGGGGGAAAGAGCGCTGAAGCTTTCTTT.